This note documents a single T cell receptor (beta chain) sequence. The record originates from a study of blood T cell repertoires in COVID-19. Across the study: Both acute and convalescent COVID-19 samples were obtained from the United States, Italy and Spain. PBMCs, B-cell-depleted T cells, or T cells provided the cDNA or gDNA that made up the material.

How the authors handled the data: Estimation of nucleated cell counts relied on the amplification of reference gene primers. Assay: immunoSEQ multiplex PCR; the TCRdb copy retains only in-frame clones and omits some. The V and J calls and the clone size are those of that table, but D and trimming were determined from the DNA. The table records around 95,000 clones, about 84% of them present only once. Per germline, CDR1 SGHTA and CDR2 FQGNSA. There are 15 residues in the CDR3. Trimming left V 5 bases short and J 5 bases short, with 16 bases between. This sequence originates from a human donor in a cohort sampled during active COVID-19. Sequencing was performed on peripheral blood. J is TRBJ1-5 and V is TRBV7-2, with TRBD1 as a possible D gene (5 bases). For the CDR3, the DNA is TGTGCCAGCAGCCCTAAGGGGTGGCAGGATCAGCCCCAGCATTTT. It yields the protein CASSPKGWQDQPQHF.